The 27 T cell receptor beta chains below all came from one sample that was sequenced in a study of response to subunit inactivated influenza vaccine. Each CDR3 protein is one row after TCRdb ran MiXCR on the RT-PCR reads. This sample carries 600,000 to 850,000 distinct CDR3 sequences, 13% to 15% of them seen once, and the ten largest clones take 7.6%. This material consisted of PBMCs from blood, taken 14 to 15 days before vaccination. These receptors were obtained from a man aged 50 or older who received an inactivated influenza vaccine.

There are a few counts of this clonotype. This chain joins TRBV11-2 and TRBJ2-1; D is perhaps TRBD1 or TRBD2 (6 bases each). This CDR3 has 18 amino acids. Between the trimmed V and J ends, which lost 4 bases and 1 base, there was a span of 20 bases. CDR1 and CDR2 (germline): SGHAT, FQNNGV. CDR3 nucleotide sequence: TGTGCCAGCAGCTCCGAAAACCTACGGGGGCGTTCCTACAATGAGCAGTTCTTC. It is translated as CASSSENLRGRSYNEQFF.

The chain is built from TRBV6-2 or TRBV6-3 and TRBJ2-1; 13 nucleotides match TRBD2. CDR3 length: 17 amino acids. With V trimmed by 0 bases and J by 8 bases, 7 bases remained unmatched. CDR1 and CDR2 from the germline V gene are MNHEY and SVGEGT. For the CDR3, the DNA is TGTGCCAGCAGTTACTCGACTAGCGGGGGGCGGTATGATGAGCAGTTCTTC. It yields the protein CASSYSTSGGRYDEQFF.

This chain joins TRBV3-1 and TRBJ2-2; 10 nucleotides align to TRBD2. J was trimmed by 0 bases and V by 4 bases; bases with no gene match: 8. CDR1 and CDR2 (germline): LGHDT, YNNKEL (reference sequence). CDR3 length: 18 residues. The CDR3 DNA reads TGTGCCAGCAGCCGTAGCGGGAGGTACTACACGAACACCGGGGAGCTGTTTTTT. Its translation is CASSRSGRYYTNTGELFF.

This clonotype showed up just a few times. The gene calls are TRBV29-1 and TRBJ2-5, with TRBD1 matching 7 bases. CDR1 and CDR2 (germline): SQVTM, ANQGSEA. The CDR3 length is 11 residues. V lost 5 bases, J lost 4 bases, and 1 base stayed unmatched. The chain's CDR3 is CSVHRGETQYF. The CDR3 coding sequence is TGCAGCGTTCACAGGGGAGAGACCCAGTACTTC.

This clonotype was detected a few times. This chain joins TRBV5-1 and TRBJ2-2; 8 positions match TRBD1. In germline, CDR1 is SGHRS, CDR2 YFSETQ. V lost 7 bases and J lost 6; bases outside the gene matches: 8. This CDR3 spans 14 amino acids. The CDR3 nucleotides are TGCGCCAGCGGACAGGGAGGACTCGCCGGGGAGCTGTTTTTT. Protein product: CASGQGGLAGELFF.

This clonotype was counted a few times. The gene calls are TRBV2 and TRBJ2-4; 9 bases fit TRBD1. Germline lookup yields CDR1 SNHLY and CDR2 FYNNEI. This CDR3 spans 14 amino acids. V was clipped by 5 bases and J by 8 bases; unmatched bases: 7. The CDR3 DNA is TGTGCCAGCAGTTTGGACAGGGGTAGGGACATTCAGTACTTC. Protein product: CASSLDRGRDIQYF. Based on the CDR3 plus reference TRBV2 and TRBJ2-4, the full variable domain is EPEVTQTPSHQVTQMGQEVILRCVPISNHLYFYWYRQILGQKVEFLVSFYNNEISEKSEIFDDQFSVERPDGSNFTLKIRSTKLEDSAMYFCASSLDRGRDIQYFGAGTRLSVL.

This clonotype has more than one count but fewer than ten. The chain uses TRBV12-3 or TRBV12-4 and TRBJ2-7; 10 bases are a match to TRBD1. The CDR3 length is 14 residues. V lost 6 bases to trimming and J lost 3 bases; unmatched junction nucleotides: 5. CDR3: CASSEGTGVYEQYF. The CDR3 nucleotides read TGTGCCAGCAGCGAGGGGACAGGGGTCTACGAGCAGTACTTC.

This clonotype was seen once. This may be a read error: a much more frequent sequence differs by one nucleotide. The genes are TRBV12-3 or TRBV12-4 and TRBJ2-7; D uncertain. The CDR3 spans 12 residues. The CDR3 loop is CACSLGIYEQYF. The CDR3 DNA reads as TGTGCCTGCAGTTTGGGGATATACGAGCAGTACTTC.

This clonotype was picked up many times. The gene calls are TRBV7-8 and TRBJ1-2; D is possibly TRBD1 (5 bases). The V and J ends lost 3 bases and 2 bases respectively, with 19 bases between them. The germline gives CDR1 SGHVS, CDR2 FQNEAQ. The CDR3 spans 17 residues. CDR3 residues: CASSFPGLPTLNYGYTF. The CDR3, as DNA: TGTGCCAGCAGCTTCCCGGGACTTCCTACCCTGAACTATGGCTACACCTTC.

Concerning this clonotype itself: Just one base apart from a much larger clone, this may be a read error. The chain links TRBV20-1 to TRBJ2-7; 12 bases are shared with TRBD2. Germline V gene lookup returns CDR1 DFQATT and CDR2 SNEGSKA (reference sequence). Losses at the gene ends were 0 bases for V and 2 bases for J; bases not matched to a gene: 2. This CDR3 spans 15 amino acids. The CDR3 sequence is CSARELAGGAYEQYF. DNA of the CDR3: TGCAGTGCTAGAGAACTAGCGGGAGGAGCCTACGAGCAGTACTTC.

This clonotype was seen more than once but under ten times. J is TRBJ2-7 and V is TRBV15; TRBD1 matches at 8 bases. CDR3 size: 13 residues. Germline CDR1 and CDR2: LNHNV and YYDKDF (reference sequence). The V gene end was trimmed by 9 bases and the J gene end by 1 base; junction bases not matched to a gene: 5. CDR3 amino acids: CATRRQGSYEQYF. CDR3 in DNA: TGTGCCACACGAAGACAGGGGTCCTACGAGCAGTACTTC. Full variable domain (rest looked up from reference TRBV15 and TRBJ2-7): DAMVIQNPRYQVTQFGKPVTLSCSQTLNHNVMYWYQQKSSQAPKLLFHYYDKDFNNEADTPDNFQSRRPNTSFCFLDIRSPGLGDTAMYLCATRRQGSYEQYFGPGTRLTVT.

Here the CDR3 DNA reads TGTGCCAGCAGTTTATTAAGACCCGGGATTGGGAGGTCCTACGAGCAGTACTTC. Its protein is CASSLLRPGIGRSYEQYF. The gene calls are TRBV27 and TRBJ2-7; maybe TRBD2 (6 bases). The CDR3 contains 18 residues. Germline CDR1 reads MNHEY; CDR2 reads SMNVEV (reference sequence). Trimming left V 1 base short and J 1 base short, with 20 bases between.

Many counts were recorded for this clonotype. This chain joins TRBV20-1 and TRBJ1-2; possibly TRBD1 for D (5 bases). The CDR3 is made up of 15 amino acids. V was shortened by 1 base and J by 2 bases, with 14 bases between the two germline ends. Germline CDR1 and CDR2: DFQATT and SNEGSKA (reference sequence). For the CDR3, the DNA is TGCAGTGCTAGAGCCCACATCTCAGGGAACTATGGCTACACCTTC. Translating gives CSARAHISGNYGYTF.

This clonotype was seen repeatedly, ten times or more. The chain uses TRBV28 and TRBJ1-1, with D tentatively TRBD1 (6 bases). CDR3 length: 12 amino acids. The germline V gene encodes CDR1 MDHEN and CDR2 SYDVKM. V shed 3 bases and J shed 11 bases, with 13 bases lying between them. The CDR3: CASSLRGRPAFF. As DNA, the CDR3 is TGTGCCAGCAGTTTGCGGGGGCGCCCGGCTTTCTTT.

This clonotype was picked up a small number of times. J is TRBJ1-1 and V is TRBV3-1; 11 bases fit TRBD1. CDR1 LGHDT and CDR2 YNNKEL come from the germline V gene (reference sequence). The CDR3 spans 15 residues. Trimming took 2 bases from V and 7 from J; bases not matched to a gene: 6. This chain's CDR3 is CASSQTRTGGFEAFF. As DNA, the CDR3 is TGTGCCAGCAGCCAAACCCGGACAGGGGGCTTTGAAGCTTTCTTT.

The chain combines TRBV20-1 with TRBJ2-1, with TRBD2 as a possible D gene (6 bases). Trimming cost V 2 bases and J 8 bases, with 16 bases left between them. Per the germline V gene, CDR1 is DFQATT and CDR2 is SNEGSKA (reference sequence). The CDR3 is 14 residues long. The CDR3 loop is CSARIRGSAHEQFF. As DNA, the CDR3 is TGCAGTGCTAGAATACGGGGGTCAGCGCATGAGCAGTTCTTC.

V is TRBV4-3 and J is TRBJ1-5; D ambiguous. The CDR3 runs 16 residues. Germline V gene data show CDR1 as LGHNA and CDR2 as YSLEER. The ends were cut back, 1 base at V and 1 base at J, with 11 bases in the middle. CDR3 in amino acids: CASSQGRYLSNQPQHF. CDR3 in DNA: TGCGCCAGCAGCCAAGGACGGTACTTAAGCAATCAGCCCCAGCATTTT.

Only a few counts were recorded for this clonotype. The rearrangement joins TRBV29-1 to TRBJ2-3; D is possibly TRBD1 (6 bases). This CDR3 contains 14 residues. V lost 7 bases to trimming and J lost 0 bases, with 14 bases between them. The germline V gene has CDR1 SQVTM and CDR2 ANQGSEA. Here the CDR3 reads CSGQGRISTDTQYF. The CDR3 DNA sequence: TGCAGCGGGCAGGGGCGGATCAGCACAGATACGCAGTATTTT.

This clonotype has a handful of counts. The chain links TRBV12-3 or TRBV12-4 to TRBJ2-1; tentatively, D is TRBD1 (5 bases). This CDR3 region has 15 residues. With 3 bases removed from V and 5 bases from J, the gap between germline ends came to 14 bases. The CDR3 coding sequence is TGTGCCAGCAGTTTCCAGGGAAACAGCCACAATGAGCAGTTCTTC. Residues: CASSFQGNSHNEQFF.

This clonotype appeared a few times. The chain combines TRBV7-9 with TRBJ2-7; D remains ambiguous. Per the germline V gene, CDR1 is SEHNR and CDR2 is FQNEAQ (reference sequence). Trimming stripped 5 bases from V and 8 bases from J, with 25 bases between. CDR3 length equals 16 residues. The CDR3 region is CASSKSLGPTTGQQYF. For the CDR3, the DNA is TGTGCCAGCAGCAAGTCCTTGGGCCCGACCACCGGTCAGCAGTACTTC.

This clonotype was observed a handful of times. CDR3 region: CASSRGTSAEETQYF. The CDR3 coding sequence is TGCGCCAGCAGCCGAGGGACTAGCGCAGAAGAGACCCAGTACTTC. V gene TRBV4-3 combines with J gene TRBJ2-5; 10 positions agree with TRBD2. This CDR3 contains 15 residues. Losses at the gene ends were 4 bases for V and 3 bases for J; bases not matched to a gene: 5. Germline-derived CDR1 and CDR2 are LGHNA and YSLEER.

The chain links TRBV20-1 to TRBJ2-3; 8 nucleotides line up with TRBD2. CDR1 and CDR2 (germline): DFQATT, SNEGSKA (reference sequence). The CDR3 extends over 14 amino acids. Trimming cost V 6 bases and J 1 base; bases outside gene matches: 6. The DNA for the CDR3 is TGCAGTGCACCTCAGACTAGCGGCACAGATACGCAGTATTTT. Translation: CSAPQTSGTDTQYF.

The chain combines TRBV19 with TRBJ2-3; D is possibly TRBD2 (7 bases). V was shortened by 6 bases and J by 3 bases, with 16 bases between the two germline ends. Germline V lookup: CDR1 LNHDA, CDR2 SQIVND (reference sequence). The CDR3 totals 15 residues. For the CDR3, the DNA is TGTGCCAGTAGCCGGGGGGCCCTCGGAACAGATACGCAGTATTTT. It translates to CASSRGALGTDTQYF.

This clonotype was seen a few times. This chain joins TRBV7-2 and TRBJ2-3; 9 positions match TRBD2. The CDR3 consists of 16 residues. The ends lost 5 bases at V and 1 base at J; junction bases unmatched: 7. Germline V gives CDR1 SGHTA, CDR2 FQGNSA. CDR3 in amino acids: CASSPRLADGTDTQYF. The CDR3 DNA reads as TGTGCCAGCAGCCCGAGACTAGCGGATGGCACAGATACGCAGTATTTT.

This clonotype was seen repeatedly, ten times or more. This chain links TRBV4-2 with TRBJ2-7; 10 positions agree with TRBD1. The V gene end was trimmed by 1 base and the J gene end by 4 bases; junction bases not matched to a gene: 10. Germline V CDR1 and CDR2: LGHNA, YNFKEQ. This CDR3 contains 17 residues. CDR3 nucleotides: TGTGCCAGCAGCCAAGGCCGAGTCCGGGACAGGGGATACGAGCAGTACTTC. This gives the protein CASSQGRVRDRGYEQYF.

This chain connects TRBV14 to TRBJ2-1, with 8 bases fitting TRBD2. Germline trimming cut 8 bases from V and 6 bases from J; bases unmatched to any gene: 12. CDR1 is SGHDN, CDR2 FVKESK, per germline. The CDR3 extends over 15 amino acids. This chain's CDR3 is CASDNPGLASNEQFF. CDR3 DNA: TGTGCCAGCGATAACCCAGGACTAGCAAGCAATGAGCAGTTCTTC.

This clonotype was recorded many times. The V and J genes are TRBV5-6 and TRBJ2-5; the D call may be TRBD1 or TRBD2 (6 bases each). This CDR3 region has 14 residues. V was cut by 3 bases and J by 2 bases, with 11 bases left in between. Germline CDR1 is SGHDT and CDR2 is YYEEEE. The CDR3 DNA reads TGTGCCAGCAGCTGGGGGGACACACAAGAGACCCAGTACTTC. The encoded protein is CASSWGDTQETQYF.